This T cell receptor (beta chain) was identified during a study of regulatory T cells in long-lasting Graves disease. Study information: Graves' patients with a new diagnosis had received antithyroid drugs under 3 months.

Time point in this sample: newly diagnosed GD, antithyroid drugs for less than 3 months. PBMC RNA served as the TCR library source. This CDR3 comprises 15 residues. The germline V gene has CDR1 SGHRS and CDR2 YFSETQ. Trimming removed 0 bases from V and 4 bases from J, with 12 bases in between. Study conclusions and caveats: Newly diagnosed Graves' patients had higher TCR diversity than persistent ones. Authors noted too few samples as a limitation.

Building of the TCR beta libraries involved iRepertoire HTBI primers and Arm-PCR of CDR3 regions. TCRdb re-called the multiplex PCR reads through MiXCR, storing one row per CDR3 protein. The table lists over 500,000 distinct CDR3 sequences, 16% of them singletons. This clonotype was seen ten or more times. The antigen remains undetermined. In addition, the sample was reused for a study of T cells in Graves' hyperthyroidism and ophthalmopathy. That study reports: The study used the HTBI primer set for a first-round RT-PCR of the TCR CDR3.

This chain connects TRBV5-1 to TRBJ2-3; weak D call: TRBD2 (5 bases). The TCR was taken from a man aged 18-30 years with Graves disease. Sample: peripheral blood mononuclear cells (PBMCs), taken at new diagnosis, from a patient treated with antithyroid drugs. The CDR3 is CASSLESSYSDTQYF. Here the CDR3 DNA reads TGCGCCAGCAGCTTGGAGTCTAGCTACTCAGATACGCAGTATTTT.